This T cell receptor beta chain originates from a study of cytomegalovirus exposure and HLA in healthy donors. Primers included in the PCR were 60 Vbeta and 13 Jbeta primers. This table comes from immunoSEQ multiplex PCR, and its TCRdb copy is limited to in-frame clones, with some not included. The top ten hold roughly 8% of the sample, which has over 150,000 clones, around 79% seen once. This clone was recorded a few times. The V gene's germline CDR1 is MGHDK and CDR2 SYGVNS. V lost 4 bases and J lost 10, with 14 bases in between. This CDR3 comprises 13 residues. The receptor comes from a man aged 25-45 years in good health and CMV-seropositive. The chain has TRBV25-1 and TRBJ1-3, with D tentatively TRBD1 (5 bases). The material sequenced was PBMCs. The CDR3 region is CASSAPGAQTIYF. CDR3 sequence (DNA): TGTGCCAGCAGTGCCCCTGGGGCCCAGACCATATATTTT.